The source of this T cell receptor (beta chain) is a study of T cell changes during pregnancy in multiple sclerosis. Looked up from germline, CDR1 is SGHTA and CDR2 is FQGTGA. The CDR3 totals 13 residues. The protocol was immunoSEQ multiplex PCR, while the TCRdb copy is restricted to in-frame clones and leaves out a portion. The sample includes under 150,000 clones, 96% seen only once; the top ten take roughly 0.44%. This receptor was obtained from a female donor with multiple sclerosis, enrolled in a pregnancy study. This chain connects TRBV7-3 to TRBJ2-5; 9 bases match TRBD1. The DNA matches TRBJ2-7 better at its end, which makes the J call doubtful. This material consisted of peripheral blood, taken after pregnancy. The CDR3, as DNA: TGTGCCAGCAGCTTTGGGACAGGGCTCGAGCAGTACTTC. This codes for CASSFGTGLEQYF.